A selection of T cell receptor beta chains follows, all from one sample in a study of T cell responses to AZD1222 COVID-19 vaccine. TCRdb keeps only in-frame clones here, not all; method: immunoSEQ multiplex PCR. This table holds 70,000 to 90,000 clones, around 86% found once. The material sequenced was peripheral blood, taken on day 0 of AZD1222 vaccination. The receptors originated from an adult in good health. Each CDR3 is given with its conserved first and last residue. D genes are given only for firm matches. Part of the rows lack a size; the others show once, few, many or a class for expanded clones.

v_gene: TRBV6-5
d_gene: TRBD1
j_gene: TRBJ1-2
len: 16
abundance: NA
CDR3nt: TGTGCCAGCAGTTACTCGTCCGGGACAGGGGTTCATGGCTACACCTTC
CDR3aa: CASSYSSGTGVHGYTF

v_gene: TRBV5-1
d_gene: TRBD1
j_gene: TRBJ1-2
len: 15
abundance: NA
CDR3nt: TGCGCCAGCAGCATGACAGGGGAAGGGGGCTATGGCTACACCTTC
CDR3aa: CASSMTGEGGYGYTF

v_gene: TRBV4-2
d_gene: NA
j_gene: TRBJ1-6
len: 19
abundance: NA
CDR3nt: TGTGCCAGCAGCCAGGTCCCTCCGACAGGCCACTCCTATAATTCACCCCTCCACTTT
CDR3aa: CASSQVPPTGHSYNSPLHF

v_gene: TRBV30
d_gene: NA
j_gene: TRBJ1-5
len: 12
abundance: NA
CDR3nt: TGTGCCTGTAGCACAGGGATTCGGCCCCAGCATTTT
CDR3aa: CACSTGIRPQHF

v_gene: TRBV29-1
d_gene: NA
j_gene: TRBJ2-6
len: 14
abundance: NA
CDR3nt: TGCAGCGCCAAGGACAGCTCTGGGGCCAACGTCCTGACTTTC
CDR3aa: CSAKDSSGANVLTF

v_gene: TRBV2
d_gene: NA
j_gene: TRBJ1-5
len: 16
abundance: NA
CDR3nt: TGTGCCAGCAGTGGGATGGAGGGGATCGACAATCAGCCCCAGCATTTT
CDR3aa: CASSGMEGIDNQPQHF

v_gene: TRBV3-1/TRBV3-2
d_gene: NA
j_gene: TRBJ1-6
len: 16
abundance: NA
CDR3nt: TGTGCCAGCAGCCAAGATCCCTGGGGCCGTAATTCACCCCTCCACTTT
CDR3aa: CASSQDPWGRNSPLHF

v_gene: TRBV6-5
d_gene: NA
j_gene: TRBJ2-6
len: 15
abundance: NA
CDR3nt: TGTGCCAGCAGTTTGGTAGGCTCTGGGGCCAACGTCCTGACTTTC
CDR3aa: CASSLVGSGANVLTF

v_gene: TRBV11-1
d_gene: NA
j_gene: TRBJ1-1
len: 13
abundance: NA
CDR3nt: TGTGCCAGCAGCTTAGCCTTGAACACTGAAGCTTTCTTT
CDR3aa: CASSLALNTEAFF

v_gene: TRBV6-5
d_gene: NA
j_gene: TRBJ2-3
len: 14
abundance: NA
CDR3nt: TGTGCCAGCAGTTTGACGGAACGGGTAAATACGCAGTATTTT
CDR3aa: CASSLTERVNTQYF

v_gene: TRBV7-5
d_gene: NA
j_gene: TRBJ2-7
len: 18
abundance: NA
CDR3nt: TGTGCCAGAAGCATCAATTCTTTAGCGGGAGTCCCACCCTACGAGCAGTACTTC
CDR3aa: CARSINSLAGVPPYEQYF

v_gene: TRBV30
d_gene: NA
j_gene: TRBJ1-6
len: 17
abundance: NA
CDR3nt: TGTGCCTGGAGTGTAGGTTCTGGGGTCCCTTGGGATTCACCCCTCCACTTT
CDR3aa: CAWSVGSGVPWDSPLHF

v_gene: TRBV7-9
d_gene: NA
j_gene: TRBJ1-2
len: 14
abundance: NA
CDR3nt: TGTGCCAGCAGCTTTGACAGCAAACCCTATGGCTACACCTTC
CDR3aa: CASSFDSKPYGYTF

v_gene: TRBV4-3
d_gene: NA
j_gene: TRBJ2-3
len: 17
abundance: NA
CDR3nt: TGCGCCAGCAGCCGGAGGGATAGGAGGCTCGGTACAGATACGCAGTATTTT
CDR3aa: CASSRRDRRLGTDTQYF

v_gene: TRBV27
d_gene: NA
j_gene: TRBJ1-3
len: 18
abundance: NA
CDR3nt: TGTGCCAGCAGTCCCCACCGGGCAGGGGCAAGCTCTGGAAACACCATATATTTT
CDR3aa: CASSPHRAGASSGNTIYF

v_gene: TRBV6-5
d_gene: NA
j_gene: TRBJ1-5
len: 13
abundance: NA
CDR3nt: TGTGCCAGCAGTAGGACAGACAATCAGCCCCAGCATTTT
CDR3aa: CASSRTDNQPQHF

v_gene: TRBV13
d_gene: TRBD2
j_gene: TRBJ2-7
len: 15
abundance: NA
CDR3nt: TGTGCCAGCAGCGCTTCTAGCGGGATTTCCTACGAGCAGTACTTC
CDR3aa: CASSASSGISYEQYF

v_gene: TRBV6-1
d_gene: NA
j_gene: TRBJ1-6
len: 15
abundance: NA
CDR3nt: TGTGCCAGCAGTGAAATCCTGGCGGCTGATTCACCCCTCCACTTT
CDR3aa: CASSEILAADSPLHF

v_gene: TRBV27
d_gene: TRBD1
j_gene: TRBJ1-2
len: 13
abundance: few
CDR3nt: TGTGCCAGCAGCCGACAGGGAAATCATGGCTACACCTTC
CDR3aa: CASSRQGNHGYTF

v_gene: TRBV5-1
d_gene: TRBD1
j_gene: TRBJ2-7
len: 16
abundance: large
CDR3nt: TGCGCCAGCAGCTTGTTGGTGGACAGGGGAGTGGGAGAGCAGTACTTC
CDR3aa: CASSLLVDRGVGEQYF

v_gene: TRBV29-1
d_gene: TRBD2
j_gene: TRBJ2-3
len: 19
abundance: NA
CDR3nt: TGCAGCGTCGTACCGTTTGCTGGGTCTAGCGGGAGCAGTGGGGATACGCAGTATTTT
CDR3aa: CSVVPFAGSSGSSGDTQYF

v_gene: TRBV12-3/TRBV12-4
d_gene: NA
j_gene: TRBJ1-2
len: 13
abundance: once
CDR3nt: TGTGCCAGCAGTTTTCAGGGACATGATGGCTACACCTTC
CDR3aa: CASSFQGHDGYTF

v_gene: TRBV27
d_gene: NA
j_gene: TRBJ1-2
len: 13
abundance: NA
CDR3nt: TGTGCCAGCAGTTCGGCAGGACTATATGGCTACACCTTC
CDR3aa: CASSSAGLYGYTF

v_gene: TRBV7-8
d_gene: NA
j_gene: TRBJ1-1
len: 14
abundance: few
CDR3nt: TGTGCCAGCAGCTCCACGACCGTGAACACTGAAGCTTTCTTT
CDR3aa: CASSSTTVNTEAFF

v_gene: TRBV29-1
d_gene: TRBD1
j_gene: TRBJ2-7
len: 13
abundance: NA
CDR3nt: TGCAGCGTTGTTGGACAGGGGGCCGGCGAGCAGTACTTC
CDR3aa: CSVVGQGAGEQYF

v_gene: TRBV7-8
d_gene: TRBD2
j_gene: TRBJ2-3
len: 18
abundance: NA
CDR3nt: TGTGCCAGCAGCTTAGTGATGGGAGGGTCCTTGGGCACAGATACGCAGTATTTT
CDR3aa: CASSLVMGGSLGTDTQYF

v_gene: TRBV6-5
d_gene: TRBD1
j_gene: TRBJ2-1
len: 15
abundance: NA
CDR3nt: TGTGCCAGCAGTTATCACGACAGGGGTTCGAGTGAGCAGTTCTTC
CDR3aa: CASSYHDRGSSEQFF

v_gene: TRBV21-1
d_gene: NA
j_gene: TRBJ1-3
len: 17
abundance: NA
CDR3nt: TGTGCCAGCAGCAATGGGCCCGTGGGATCCACTGGAAACACCATATATTTT
CDR3aa: CASSNGPVGSTGNTIYF

v_gene: TRBV5-1
d_gene: NA
j_gene: TRBJ1-1
len: 14
abundance: NA
CDR3nt: TGCGCCAGCAGCTTGGGACAGCTTAATGACGAAGCTTTCTTT
CDR3aa: CASSLGQLNDEAFF

v_gene: TRBV4-1
d_gene: NA
j_gene: TRBJ1-5
len: 14
abundance: NA
CDR3nt: TGCGCCAGCAGCCAAGGTTCGGGCGTAGTGCCCCAGCATTTT
CDR3aa: CASSQGSGVVPQHF

v_gene: TRBV29-1
d_gene: TRBD1
j_gene: TRBJ1-2
len: 14
abundance: few
CDR3nt: TGCAGCGCAACGGGACAGGGGGTGATCTATGGCTACACCTTC
CDR3aa: CSATGQGVIYGYTF

v_gene: TRBV10-3
d_gene: TRBD2
j_gene: TRBJ2-1
len: 13
abundance: NA
CDR3nt: TGTGCCAACCGGGCGGGAGGCTCAAATGAGCAGTTCTTC
CDR3aa: CANRAGGSNEQFF

v_gene: TRBV7-9
d_gene: TRBD2
j_gene: TRBJ2-7
len: 14
abundance: NA
CDR3nt: TGTGCCATCGACTCTAGCGGGGGTTCCTACGAGCAGTACTTC
CDR3aa: CAIDSSGGSYEQYF

v_gene: TRBV19
d_gene: TRBD1
j_gene: TRBJ2-7
len: 14
abundance: NA
CDR3nt: TGTGCCAGTAGACCGGGACAGGGGCTCTACGAGCAGTACTTC
CDR3aa: CASRPGQGLYEQYF

v_gene: TRBV5-1
d_gene: TRBD1
j_gene: TRBJ1-2
len: 17
abundance: few
CDR3nt: TGCGCCAGCAGCTTTGACCCGGACAGGGGGCGCAGCTATGGCTACACCTTC
CDR3aa: CASSFDPDRGRSYGYTF

v_gene: TRBV6-5
d_gene: TRBD1
j_gene: TRBJ1-5
len: 15
abundance: few
CDR3nt: TGTGCCAGCAGTCTACAGGGGGCTCGTGGTCAGCCCCAGCATTTT
CDR3aa: CASSLQGARGQPQHF

v_gene: TRBV5-1
d_gene: NA
j_gene: TRBJ2-3
len: 14
abundance: NA
CDR3nt: TGCGCCAGCAGCTCCGACGGACGCACAGATACGCAGTATTTT
CDR3aa: CASSSDGRTDTQYF

v_gene: TRBV5-1
d_gene: NA
j_gene: TRBJ2-1
len: 13
abundance: NA
CDR3nt: TGCGCCAGCTGGAACTCGAACGAAGGTGAGCAGTTCTTC
CDR3aa: CASWNSNEGEQFF

v_gene: TRBV12-5
d_gene: NA
j_gene: TRBJ2-7
len: 16
abundance: NA
CDR3nt: TGTGCTAGTGGTTTGCCGCGGGACAGTGACTACTACGAGCAGTACTTC
CDR3aa: CASGLPRDSDYYEQYF

v_gene: TRBV5-3
d_gene: TRBD1
j_gene: TRBJ1-6
len: 20
abundance: once
CDR3nt: TGTGCCAGAAGCTTGTCAAAGGGGCGACAGGGAAGGATGAGGAATTCACCCCTCCACTTT
CDR3aa: CARSLSKGRQGRMRNSPLHF

v_gene: TRBV7-2
d_gene: NA
j_gene: TRBJ1-2
len: 14
abundance: NA
CDR3nt: TGTGCCAGCAGCTTAGATCCAGGGATCTATGGCTACACCTTC
CDR3aa: CASSLDPGIYGYTF

v_gene: TRBV6-5
d_gene: TRBD1
j_gene: TRBJ1-6
len: 15
abundance: NA
CDR3nt: TGTGCCAGCAGTTACTCGCGACAGGGGGGTTCACCCCTCCACTTT
CDR3aa: CASSYSRQGGSPLHF

v_gene: TRBV18
d_gene: NA
j_gene: TRBJ1-2
len: 14
abundance: NA
CDR3nt: TGTGCCAGCTCACCTGGGTCGGGAAGAGAGGGCTACACCTTC
CDR3aa: CASSPGSGREGYTF

v_gene: TRBV2
d_gene: TRBD1
j_gene: TRBJ2-7
len: 13
abundance: NA
CDR3nt: TGTGCCAGCAACCGGGACAGATCCTACGAGCAGTACTTC
CDR3aa: CASNRDRSYEQYF

v_gene: TRBV7-3
d_gene: TRBD2
j_gene: TRBJ2-1
len: 15
abundance: NA
CDR3nt: TGTGCCAGCAGCTTATTTGCGGGGGGATCGTTTGAGCAGTTCTTC
CDR3aa: CASSLFAGGSFEQFF

v_gene: TRBV5-8
d_gene: NA
j_gene: TRBJ2-1
len: 15
abundance: NA
CDR3nt: TGTGCCAGCAGCTCAAAACTAGCTCTGGGGACTGAGCAGTTCTTC
CDR3aa: CASSSKLALGTEQFF

v_gene: TRBV11-1
d_gene: NA
j_gene: TRBJ1-3
len: 16
abundance: NA
CDR3nt: TGTGCCAGCAGCCCCCACTCCGGGACCTCTGGAAACACCATATATTTT
CDR3aa: CASSPHSGTSGNTIYF

v_gene: TRBV6-1
d_gene: NA
j_gene: TRBJ2-1
len: 15
abundance: NA
CDR3nt: TGTGCCAGCAGTGAATGGCCAGCGGACTACAATGAGCAGTTCTTC
CDR3aa: CASSEWPADYNEQFF

v_gene: TRBV24-1
d_gene: TRBD1
j_gene: TRBJ1-5
len: 14
abundance: once
CDR3nt: TGTGCCACCCTGGGACAGTTTATTAATCAGCCCCAGCATTTT
CDR3aa: CATLGQFINQPQHF

v_gene: TRBV6-2/TRBV6-3
d_gene: NA
j_gene: TRBJ1-1
len: 16
abundance: NA
CDR3nt: TGTGCCAGCACTTACATGACGGGCGAGATGAACACTGAAGCTTTCTTT
CDR3aa: CASTYMTGEMNTEAFF

v_gene: TRBV5-8
d_gene: TRBD1
j_gene: TRBJ2-7
len: 15
abundance: NA
CDR3nt: TGTGCCAGCAGCTTGGCCCGGCAGGGGGACTACGAGCAGTACTTC
CDR3aa: CASSLARQGDYEQYF

v_gene: TRBV9
d_gene: NA
j_gene: TRBJ2-1
len: 15
abundance: NA
CDR3nt: TGTGCCAGCAGCGTAGAGCCGCAGGGTTTGTATGAGCAGTTCTTC
CDR3aa: CASSVEPQGLYEQFF

v_gene: TRBV6-2/TRBV6-3
d_gene: NA
j_gene: TRBJ2-1
len: 13
abundance: NA
CDR3nt: TGTGCCAGCGGCCCGACGGACGTCAATGAGCAGTTCTTC
CDR3aa: CASGPTDVNEQFF

v_gene: TRBV11-2
d_gene: TRBD2
j_gene: TRBJ2-2
len: 15
abundance: NA
CDR3nt: TGTGCCAGCAGCTTCCGGCTAGCGGGAGTCGGGGAGCTGTTTTTT
CDR3aa: CASSFRLAGVGELFF

v_gene: TRBV7-2
d_gene: NA
j_gene: TRBJ2-5
len: 15
abundance: NA
CDR3nt: TGTGCCAGCAGCTTAGCTCGGACAGTTCAAGAGACCCAGTACTTC
CDR3aa: CASSLARTVQETQYF